A single sample gave rise to the 22 T cell receptor beta chains below, sequenced in a study of lymphopenia after photon versus proton radiotherapy. Assay used: immunoSEQ multiplex PCR; TCRdb lists only in-frame clones, some missing. The repertoire holds 25,000 to 30,000 clones, over 80% seen once, with around 46% in the top ten. The source was peripheral blood, collected from a patient treated with proton-based radiotherapy. These TCRs come from a woman in her sixties or seventies with cholangiocarcinoma. Some clones in this sample may be carry-over from other donors' samples.

This clone occurred a few times. V usage is TRBV6-5 and J usage is TRBJ1-2; D gene ambiguous. Per the germline V gene, CDR1 is MNHEY and CDR2 is SVGAGI. CDR3 length: 15 residues. The V gene lost 6 bases and the J gene lost 8 bases, with 22 bases spanning the gap. CDR3 amino acids: CASRGPGSRNLGYTF. CDR3 in DNA: TGTGCCAGCAGAGGACCGGGATCCAGAAATTTAGGCTACACCTTC.

V and J are TRBV19 and TRBJ2-3, with TRBD2 identical over 12 bases. The CDR3 runs 17 residues. With V trimmed by 3 bases and J by 4 bases, 8 bases remained unmatched. Looked up from germline, CDR1 is LNHDA and CDR2 is SQIVND (reference sequence). Here the CDR3 reads CASSIASGRASPDTQYF. CDR3 bases: TGTGCCAGTAGTATTGCTAGCGGGAGGGCCAGTCCAGATACGCAGTATTTT. The variable domain in full, completed from reference TRBV19 and TRBJ2-3, reads DGGITQSPKYLFRKEGQNVTLSCEQNLNHDAMYWYRQDPGQGLRLIYYSQIVNDFQKGDIAEGYSVSREKKESFPLTVTSAQKNPTAFYLCASSIASGRASPDTQYFGPGTRLTVL.

J is TRBJ1-2 and V is TRBV4-1; no definite D call. Trimming stripped 1 base from V and 3 bases from J, with 9 bases between. The germline CDR1 and CDR2 sequences are MGHRA and YSYEKL. The CDR3 runs 14 residues. Here the CDR3 DNA reads TGCGCCAGCAGCCAAGTGGGTCGGGACTATGGCTACACCTTC. This translates into CASSQVGRDYGYTF.

The chain recombines TRBV5-6 with TRBJ2-7; 8 bases are shared with TRBD1. This CDR3 has 14 amino acids. CDR1 is SGHDT and CDR2 is YYEEEE in the germline V gene. Trimming took 4 bases from V and 7 from J; bases not matched to a gene: 10. CDR3 protein: CASSLPSRGREQYF. DNA of the CDR3: TGTGCCAGCAGCCTACCTTCCAGGGGGCGTGAGCAGTACTTC. Drawing the rest from reference TRBV5-6 and TRBJ2-7, the complete variable domain is DAGVTQSPTHLIKTRGQQVTLRCSPKSGHDTVSWYQQALGQGPQFIFQYYEEEERQRGNFPDRFSGHQFPNYSSELNVNALLLGDSALYLCASSLPSRGREQYFGPGTRLTVT.

The genes are TRBV7-9 and TRBJ1-1; D is uncertain. Germline loops: CDR1 SEHNR, CDR2 FQNEAQ (reference sequence). The V gene lost 4 bases and the J gene lost 0 bases, with 18 bases spanning the gap. The CDR3 totals 17 residues. The CDR3 is CASSSAGLLGVNTEAFF. The CDR3 DNA reads as TGTGCCAGCAGCTCCGCGGGGTTATTGGGTGTGAACACTGAAGCTTTCTTT.

This clone was recorded only once. This sequence joins TRBV20-1 and TRBJ2-1; D is uncertain. V was pared by 2 bases and J by 9 bases, with 8 bases between. The length of the CDR3 is 11 residues. Germline assignment: CDR1 DFQATT and CDR2 SNEGSKA (reference sequence). The CDR3 coding sequence is TGCAGTGCTAGACTAGTGATTGAGCAGTTCTTC. Translated: CSARLVIEQFF.

The chain uses TRBV20-1 and TRBJ2-7; D ambiguous. The length of the CDR3 is 11 residues. V was trimmed by 4 bases and J by 5 bases, leaving 9 bases between them. Germline V lookup: CDR1 DFQATT, CDR2 SNEGSKA (reference sequence). CDR3 DNA sequence: TGCAGTGCTAACCGGCACCACGAGCAGTACTTC. This gives the protein CSANRHHEQYF.

V usage is TRBV4-2 and J usage is TRBJ1-4; D remains unclear. Deletions cut 0 bases from V and 0 bases from J, with 5 bases between. The CDR3 contains 15 residues. Germline CDR1 LGHNA, CDR2 YNFKEQ. DNA for the CDR3: TGTGCCAGCAGCCAAGATGACGCAACTAATGAAAAACTGTTTTTT. Translation gives CASSQDDATNEKLFF.

The chain couples TRBV11-2 to TRBJ1-2, with D unresolved. The V end was cut by 1 base, the J end by 0 bases, with 9 bases between. The CDR3 is made up of 15 amino acids. Per the germline V gene, CDR1 is SGHAT and CDR2 is FQNNGV. The CDR3 here is CASSLAAPANYGYTF. DNA of the CDR3: TGTGCCAGCAGCTTAGCGGCTCCGGCTAACTATGGCTACACCTTC.

The chain employs TRBV5-1 and TRBJ2-5; D call uncertain. Germline loops: CDR1 SGHRS, CDR2 YFSETQ. Trimming pared 2 bases from V and 4 bases from J, leaving 3 bases between. The CDR3 totals 11 residues. The CDR3 DNA follows: TGCGCCAGCAGCTTATCAGAGACCCAGTACTTC. Translation: CASSLSETQYF. The whole variable domain, filled in from reference TRBV5-1 and TRBJ2-5, reads KAGVTQTPRYLIKTRGQQVTLSCSPISGHRSVSWYQQTPGQGLQFLFEYFSETQRNKGNFPGRFSGRQFSNSRSEMNVSTLELGDSALYLCASSLSETQYFGPGTRLLVL.

This clone was picked up one time. This sequence joins TRBV5-5 and TRBJ2-7, with a weak D call TRBD2 (6 bases). V lost 3 bases and J lost 6, with 16 bases in between. Germline assignment: CDR1 SGHKS and CDR2 YYEKEE (reference sequence). The CDR3 extends over 14 amino acids. CDR3 nucleotides: TGTGCCAGCAGCTACGGGACTTCAGCGGGCGAGCAGTACTTC. It codes for CASSYGTSAGEQYF.

CDR3 bases: TGTGCCAGCACCTCGTTGAGTAGCAACATTCAGTACTTC. Translating gives CASTSLSSNIQYF. The V gene is TRBV7-2, the J gene TRBJ2-4; D is uncertain. V lost 7 bases and J lost 7, with 14 bases in between. CDR3 length: 13 amino acids. Per germline, CDR1 SGHTA and CDR2 FQGNSA.

The chain recombines TRBV7-2 with TRBJ1-4; 7 nucleotides agree with TRBD1. The junction had 7 bases not matched to a gene; V was cut back by 1 base and J by 8 bases. The CDR3 has 15 amino acids. Germline CDR1 reads SGHTA; CDR2 reads FQGNSA. The CDR3 loop is CASSLGGAGGEKLFF. In DNA, the CDR3 is TGTGCCAGCAGCTTAGGGGGAGCAGGGGGAGAAAAACTGTTTTTT.

The chain recombines TRBV7-2 with TRBJ1-3; TRBD1 aligns across 10 bases. This CDR3 contains 15 residues. Germline-derived CDR1 and CDR2 are SGHTA and FQGNSA. V shed 1 base, J shed 9 bases, and the junction held 6 bases outside the gene matches. The CDR3 DNA follows: TGTGCCAGCAGCTTAGGGGGACAGGGGAGTAGCACCATATATTTT. It translates to CASSLGGQGSSTIYF. The whole variable domain, remainder taken from reference TRBV7-2 and TRBJ1-3, is GAGVSQSPSNKVTEKGKDVELRCDPISGHTALYWYRQSLGQGLEFLIYFQGNSAPDKSGLPSDRFSAERTGGSVSTLTIQRTQQEDSAVYLCASSLGGQGSSTIYFGEGSWLTVV.

This clone was seen only a few times. CDR3 region: CASSPTVSSGELFF. The CDR3 DNA follows: TGTGCCAGCTCACCGACAGTCTCCAGTGGGGAGCTGTTTTTT. This sequence joins TRBV18 and TRBJ2-2; D may be TRBD1 (5 bases). Germline V gene sequence: CDR1 KGHSH, CDR2 LQKENI. Trimming pared 3 bases from V and 8 bases from J, leaving 13 bases between. This CDR3 is built from 14 residues. The complete variable domain, with remaining parts taken from reference TRBV18 and TRBJ2-2, reads NAGVMQNPRHLVRRRGQEARLRCSPMKGHSHVYWYRQLPEEGLKFMVYLQKENIIDESGMPKERFSAEFPKEGPSILRIQQVVRGDSAAYFCASSPTVSSGELFFGEGSRLTVL.

This clone came up a few times. The genes are TRBV29-1 and TRBJ2-2, with 7 bases identical to TRBD1. CDR3 length: 15 residues. After removal of 5 bases from V and 3 bases from J, the junction contained 9 bases not matched to a gene. Germline V gene data show CDR1 as SQVTM and CDR2 as ANQGSEA. The CDR3 DNA follows: TGCAGCGTTAACCCGACAGGGTTTTACACCGGGGAGCTGTTTTTT. The encoded protein is CSVNPTGFYTGELFF.

V gene TRBV5-1 combines with J gene TRBJ2-1; TRBD1 is a possible D gene (5 bases). CDR1 is SGHRS, CDR2 YFSETQ, per germline. CDR3 length: 13 residues. The V and J ends lost 2 bases and 8 bases respectively, with 11 bases between them. The CDR3 loop is CASSFTGLYEQFF. The CDR3 nucleotides read TGCGCCAGCAGCTTTACAGGTTTATATGAGCAGTTCTTC.

This clone was recorded once. A far larger clone is only one base removed, so a read error is likely. The chain joins TRBV7-6 to TRBJ2-7, with D maybe TRBD2 (6 bases). The germline gives CDR1 SGHVS, CDR2 FNYEAQ. CDR3 length equals 15 residues. CDR3 nucleotide sequence: TGTGCCAGCAGCATAGCGGAAGCGGAGTTTTACGAGCAGTACTTC. This translates into CASSIAEAEFYEQYF.

The V call is TRBV7-2, the J call TRBJ1-4; D gene uncertain. Germline loops: CDR1 SGHTA, CDR2 FQGNSA. Trimming removed 5 bases from V and 7 bases from J, with 14 bases in between. The CDR3 contains 14 residues. The CDR3 sequence: CASSEVQAGEKLFF. The CDR3 coding sequence is TGTGCCAGCAGCGAAGTCCAGGCTGGTGAAAAACTGTTTTTT. Together with reference TRBV7-2 and TRBJ1-4, the CDR3 gives the full variable domain: GAGVSQSPSNKVTEKGKDVELRCDPISGHTALYWYRQSLGQGLEFLIYFQGNSAPDKSGLPSDRFSAERTGGSVSTLTIQRTQQEDSAVYLCASSEVQAGEKLFFGSGTQLSVL.

This chain joins TRBV27 and TRBJ2-1; D is unresolved. Germline CDR1 and CDR2: MNHEY and SMNVEV (reference sequence). Trimming took off 8 bases at V and 5 bases at J, with 10 bases between the two ends. The length of the CDR3 is 12 residues. The CDR3 nucleotides are TGTGCCAGCTCCTCCACACACAATGAGCAGTTCTTC. It specifies CASSSTHNEQFF.

V gene TRBV6-6 combines with J gene TRBJ2-7, with D uncertain. CDR1 and CDR2 (germline): MNHNY, SVGAGI (reference sequence). V was clipped by 2 bases and J by 6 bases, with 14 bases between them. This CDR3 comprises 14 residues. CDR3 nucleotides: TGTGCCAGCAGTTACGGCATTAGTCTGGGCGAGCAGTACTTC. Protein: CASSYGISLGEQYF.

This chain joins TRBV27 and TRBJ2-3; TRBD1 aligns across 7 bases. V lost 2 bases and J lost 6; bases outside the gene matches: 5. There are 14 residues in the CDR3. Per germline, CDR1 MNHEY and CDR2 SMNVEV (reference sequence). CDR3 nucleotides: TGTGCCAGCAGTTTACGGGACAGTAAGGATACGCAGTATTTT. Protein product: CASSLRDSKDTQYF.